The TCR beta chain under discussion was sequenced for a study of blood T cell repertoires in COVID-19 (dated by TCRdb to about 2020). Looking at the study overall: Samples from collaborators originated in the United States, Italy and Spain and spanned both the acute and convalescent phases of COVID-19. Nearly every sample came with metadata listing a de-identified subject ID, COVID-19 status, age in years and sex. The samples were drawn from two sources: the first 160 participants of the ongoing ImmuneRACE study, and 1,200 or so subjects contributed by 6 global collaborators. Deeply sampled blood TCRbeta repertoires from subjects exposed to, actively infected with, or recovered from COVID-19 were included in the dataset. The material from the prospective study consisted of cDNA or gDNA derived from T cells, B-cell-depleted T cells, or PBMCs. HLA class I and class II types, where available, came from metadata supplied by the sample provider rather than from assay-based typing. The repertoires were made available in a free public database intended to serve as a resource for research on the immune response to SARS-CoV-2. Study-wide conclusions, independent of this receptor: Clinical and demographic metadata were provided uncurated, with the amount varying by source and participant.

The collaborating institutions used their own protocols to collect whole blood in K2EDTA tubes. Collaborator samples were shipped for TCRbeta analysis as frozen whole blood, isolated PBMCs, or DNA extracted from either sample type. TCRbeta CDR3 regions were amplified from genomic DNA by means of the immunoSEQ Assay, a bias-controlled multiplex PCR. In the original analysis: Within the assay, amplification of reference gene primers was used to estimate how many nucleated cells each sample contained. Sequence reads were collapsed and filtered to measure the absolute abundance of every unique TCRbeta CDR3 rearrangement. For each sample, productive Simpson clonality was calculated as the square root of Simpson's diversity index over productive rearrangements. TCRdb retrieved this table from immuneACCESS and kept in-frame rearrangements only. Not all clones are present; in checked studies, unresolved V genes account for under half, and no reason is known for the remainder. V and J calls and clone size are given by that table; D and trimming were obtained from the DNA. This sample gives about 210,000 clones in total; approximately 84% of them show up just once. The ten top clones hold 7.6% of the sample.

A remark on this clone: No antigen is known for it. Nothing much larger sits one base from this clone, and base qualities are not available.

The V and J ends are trimmed by 5 bases and 7 bases, leaving 15 bases between them. The germline V gene yields SGHAT for CDR1 and FQNNGV for CDR2. Including cysteine and phenylalanine, the CDR3 has 14 amino acids. The kept DNA is CDR3 alone, 42 bases in frame from the first base. The receptor's source is a woman between 50 and 59 years old with active or convalescent COVID-19. The material sequenced was peripheral blood. The chain couples TRBV11-2 to TRBJ2-1; the D gene cannot be named for sure. The DNA reads TGTGCCAGCAGCACCACCCTCCTCACTAATGAGCAGTTCTTC. This translates into CASSTTLLTNEQFF.